This T cell receptor beta chain was documented in a study of T-cell memory formation after mild COVID-19. Study-wide context: In these data, TCR clusters were largely donor specific. Whole-study findings and limits: SARS-CoV-2 specificity was not confirmed for second-wave clones peaking on day 37. Cross-reactive memory appears to have joined, as suggested by some responding clones showing up in pre-infection memory.

Constant-segment-primed 5'RACE gave TCR alpha and TCR beta cDNA libraries with sample barcodes and UMIs. TCRdb analysed the 5' RACE reads with MiXCR anew, one entry per CDR3 protein. This sample has 350,000 to 400,000 distinct CDR3 sequences, with about an eighth found just once. Only a few counts were recorded for this clonotype. No antigen is known for it. The length of the CDR3 is 18 residues. CDR1 is LGHNA, CDR2 YSLEER, per germline. Trimming shortened V by 1 base and J by 0 bases, and 17 bases separated the two germline ends. The clonotype was recovered from a man younger than 30 who had mild COVID-19 (a few samples of this study predate the infection). Cell type and time point are not known. The sample taken for sequencing was PBMCs or a T cell subset sorted from them (not recorded which). The gene calls are TRBV4-3 and TRBJ2-3; maybe TRBD1 (5 bases). The CDR3 sequence: CASSQVPFDRASTDTQYF. In nucleotides, the CDR3 is TGCGCCAGCAGCCAAGTTCCCTTCGACAGAGCTAGCACAGATACGCAGTATTTT.